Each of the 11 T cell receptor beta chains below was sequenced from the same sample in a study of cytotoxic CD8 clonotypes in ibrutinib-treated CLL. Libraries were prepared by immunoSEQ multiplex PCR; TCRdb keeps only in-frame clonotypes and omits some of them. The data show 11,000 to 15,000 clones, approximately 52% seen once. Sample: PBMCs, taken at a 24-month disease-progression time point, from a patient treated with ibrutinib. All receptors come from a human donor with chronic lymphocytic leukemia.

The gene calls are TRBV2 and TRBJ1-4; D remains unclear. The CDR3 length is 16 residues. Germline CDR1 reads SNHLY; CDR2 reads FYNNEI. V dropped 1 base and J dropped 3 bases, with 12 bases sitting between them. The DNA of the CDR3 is TGTGCCAGCAGTGAAGTCGGGCCTAACCCTAATGAAAAACTGTTTTTT. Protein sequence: CASSEVGPNPNEKLFF.

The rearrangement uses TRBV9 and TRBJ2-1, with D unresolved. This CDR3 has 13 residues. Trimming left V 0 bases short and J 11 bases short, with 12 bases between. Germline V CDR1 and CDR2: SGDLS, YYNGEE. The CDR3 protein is CASSVGREQKQFF. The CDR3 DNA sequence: TGTGCCAGCAGCGTAGGGAGAGAACAGAAGCAGTTCTTC.

CDR3 sequence (DNA): TGCGCCAGCAGCCGAGTGGGGACAGGGGGAAACACCATATATTTT. Protein sequence: CASSRVGTGGNTIYF. This chain uses TRBV4-1 with TRBJ1-3; 9 bases align to TRBD1. The junction had 5 bases not matched to a gene; V was cut back by 4 bases and J by 4 bases. Germline V gene data show CDR1 as MGHRA and CDR2 as YSYEKL. This CDR3 is 15 amino acids long.

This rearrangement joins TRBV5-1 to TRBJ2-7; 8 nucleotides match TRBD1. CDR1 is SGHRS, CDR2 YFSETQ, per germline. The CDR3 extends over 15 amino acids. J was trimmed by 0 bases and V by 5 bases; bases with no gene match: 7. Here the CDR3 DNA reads TGCGCCAGCAGGTTAGACAGGGGCTTCTCCTACGAGCAGTACTTC. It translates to CASRLDRGFSYEQYF.

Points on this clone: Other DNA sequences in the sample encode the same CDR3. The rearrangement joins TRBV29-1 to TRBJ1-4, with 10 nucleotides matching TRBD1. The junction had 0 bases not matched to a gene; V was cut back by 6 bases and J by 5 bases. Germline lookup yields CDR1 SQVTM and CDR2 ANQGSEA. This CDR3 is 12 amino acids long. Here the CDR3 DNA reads TGCAGCGTGGGACAGGGGAATGAAAAACTGTTTTTT. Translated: CSVGQGNEKLFF.

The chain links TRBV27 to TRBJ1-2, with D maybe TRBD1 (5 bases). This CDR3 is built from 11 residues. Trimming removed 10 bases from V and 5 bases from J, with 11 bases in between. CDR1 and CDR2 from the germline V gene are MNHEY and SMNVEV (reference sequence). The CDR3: CATMGGYGYTF. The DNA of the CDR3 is TGTGCCACTATGGGGGGATATGGCTACACCTTC.

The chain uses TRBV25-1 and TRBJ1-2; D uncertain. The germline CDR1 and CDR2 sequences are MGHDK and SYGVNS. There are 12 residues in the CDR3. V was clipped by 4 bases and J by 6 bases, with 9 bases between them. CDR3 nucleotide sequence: TGTGCCAGCAGTGCCCAAAATGATGGCTACACCTTC. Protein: CASSAQNDGYTF.

CDR3 loop: CASSLIRSGGASEQFF. DNA for the CDR3: TGTGCCAGCAGCTTAATCCGAAGCGGGGGGGCCAGTGAGCAGTTCTTC. The chain recombines TRBV11-2 with TRBJ2-1; the match to TRBD2 covers 10 bases. CDR3 size: 16 residues. Unmatched junction bases numbered 10, after V lost 2 bases and J lost 9 bases. Germline V lookup: CDR1 SGHAT, CDR2 FQNNGV.

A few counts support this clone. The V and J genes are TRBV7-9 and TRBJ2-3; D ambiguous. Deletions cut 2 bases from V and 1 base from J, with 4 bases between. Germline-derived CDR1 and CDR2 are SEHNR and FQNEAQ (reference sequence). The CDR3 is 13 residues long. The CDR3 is CASSLMGTDTQYF. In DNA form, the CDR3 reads TGTGCCAGCAGCTTAATGGGCACAGATACGCAGTATTTT.

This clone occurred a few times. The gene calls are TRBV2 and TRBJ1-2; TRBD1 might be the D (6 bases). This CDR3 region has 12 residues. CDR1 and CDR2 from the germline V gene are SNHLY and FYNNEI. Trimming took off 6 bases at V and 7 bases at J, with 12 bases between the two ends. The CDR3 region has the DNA TGTGCCAGCAGCCAGGGGCCGCGTGGCTACACCTTC. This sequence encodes CASSQGPRGYTF. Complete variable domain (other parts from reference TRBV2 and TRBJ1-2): EPEVTQTPSHQVTQMGQEVILRCVPISNHLYFYWYRQILGQKVEFLVSFYNNEISEKSEIFDDQFSVERPDGSNFTLKIRSTKLEDSAMYFCASSQGPRGYTFGSGTRLTVV.

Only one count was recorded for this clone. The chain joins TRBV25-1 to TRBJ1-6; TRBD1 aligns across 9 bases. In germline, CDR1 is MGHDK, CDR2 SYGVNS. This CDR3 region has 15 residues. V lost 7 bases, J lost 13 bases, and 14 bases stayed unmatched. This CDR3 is CASTPPGTGTTPLHF. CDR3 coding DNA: TGTGCCAGCACGCCTCCCGGGACAGGGACGACCCCCCTCCACTTT.